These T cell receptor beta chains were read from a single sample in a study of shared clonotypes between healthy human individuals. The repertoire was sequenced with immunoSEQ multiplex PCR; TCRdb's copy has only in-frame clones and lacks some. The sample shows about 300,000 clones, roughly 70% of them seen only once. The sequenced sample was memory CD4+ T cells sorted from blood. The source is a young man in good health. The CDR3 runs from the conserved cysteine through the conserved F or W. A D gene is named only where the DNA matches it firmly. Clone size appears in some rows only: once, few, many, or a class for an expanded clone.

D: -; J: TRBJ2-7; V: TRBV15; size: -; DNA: TGTGCCACCAGCAGAGACAAGGCAAGGACGCTACAACACGAGCAGTACTTC; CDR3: CATSRDKARTLQHEQYF
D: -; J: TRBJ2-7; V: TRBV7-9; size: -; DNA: TGTGCCAGCAGCTTATATCCAGACCGCTACGAGCAGTACTTC; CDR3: CASSLYPDRYEQYF
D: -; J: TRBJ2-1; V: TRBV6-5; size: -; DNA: TGTGCCAGCAGCCTCGGGGGTGCTGGCTACAATGAGCAGTTCTTC; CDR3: CASSLGGAGYNEQFF
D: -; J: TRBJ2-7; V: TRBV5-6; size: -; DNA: TGTGCCAGCAGCTTAATAACAGGGCGTAAGGCCTACGAGCAGTACTTC; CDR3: CASSLITGRKAYEQYF
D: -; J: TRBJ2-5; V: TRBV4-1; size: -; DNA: TGCGCCAGCAGCCAAGTCCAGGGCCAAGAGACCCAGTACTTC; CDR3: CASSQVQGQETQYF
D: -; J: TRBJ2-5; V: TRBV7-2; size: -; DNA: TGTGCCAGCAGCCATCAAAGGGGACAAGAGACCCAGTACTTC; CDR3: CASSHQRGQETQYF
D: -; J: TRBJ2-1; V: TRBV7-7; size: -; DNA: TGTGCTAGCAGCTTAGAAGTGGACAATGAGCAGTTCTTC; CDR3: CASSLEVDNEQFF
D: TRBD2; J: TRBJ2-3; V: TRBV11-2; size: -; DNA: TGTGCCAGCAGCCCTCTGGCGGGAGTTCCTACAGATACGCAGTATTTT; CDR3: CASSPLAGVPTDTQYF
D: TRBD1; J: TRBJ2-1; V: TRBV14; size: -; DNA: TGTGCCAGCAGCCAAGATCTGAATCCGACGACAGGGATCCCATACAATGAGCAGTTCTTC; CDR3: CASSQDLNPTTGIPYNEQFF
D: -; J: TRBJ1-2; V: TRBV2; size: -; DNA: TGTGCCAGCAGCCCACGGGCGCCAAGGGTTGGCGGCTACACCTTC; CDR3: CASSPRAPRVGGYTF
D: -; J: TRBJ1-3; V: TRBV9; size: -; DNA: TGTGCCAGCAGCAAGAACTCTGGAAACACCATATATTTT; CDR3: CASSKNSGNTIYF
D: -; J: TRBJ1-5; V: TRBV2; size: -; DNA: TGTGCCAGCAGTGCTGCCGGGGGCGTTTTTAGCAATCAGCCCCAGCATTTT; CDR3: CASSAAGGVFSNQPQHF
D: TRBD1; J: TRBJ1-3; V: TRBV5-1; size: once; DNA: TGCGCCAGCACCGTCGGGACAGCGTTCTCTGGAAACACCATATATTTT; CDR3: CASTVGTAFSGNTIYF
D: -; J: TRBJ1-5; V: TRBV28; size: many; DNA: TGTGCCAGCCGCGGGACATATGATCAGCCCCAGCATTTT; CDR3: CASRGTYDQPQHF
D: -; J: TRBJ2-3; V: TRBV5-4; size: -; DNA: TGTGCCAGCAGTTTTCGGGAGTTGGCAGATACGCAGTATTTT; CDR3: CASSFRELADTQYF
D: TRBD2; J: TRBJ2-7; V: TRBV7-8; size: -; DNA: TGTGCCAGCAGTTATAGCGGGATGTACGAGCAGTACTTC; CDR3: CASSYSGMYEQYF
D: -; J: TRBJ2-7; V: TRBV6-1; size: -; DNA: TGTGCCAGCAGTGAGATGGTAGGGCCTTTCTACGAGCAGTACTTC; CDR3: CASSEMVGPFYEQYF
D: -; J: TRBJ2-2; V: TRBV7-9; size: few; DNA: TGTGCCAGCAGCTTAGCGCGACTCCCCGGCGGGGAGCTGTTTTTT; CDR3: CASSLARLPGGELFF
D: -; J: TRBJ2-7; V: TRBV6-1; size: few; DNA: TGTGCCAGCAGTCCCCACTATACCGGCGAGCAGTACTTC; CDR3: CASSPHYTGEQYF
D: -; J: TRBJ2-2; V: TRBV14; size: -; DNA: TGTGCCAGCAGCCAAGACGTTTCCGGGGAGCTGTTTTTT; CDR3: CASSQDVSGELFF
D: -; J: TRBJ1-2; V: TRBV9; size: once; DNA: TGTGCCAGCAGCGTAAAGTTGGACAGCGCTTACCAATACTATGGCTACACCTTC; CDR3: CASSVKLDSAYQYYGYTF
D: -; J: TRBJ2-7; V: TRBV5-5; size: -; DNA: TGTGCCAGCAGCTCGTTGAGCTACGAGCAGTACTTC; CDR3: CASSSLSYEQYF
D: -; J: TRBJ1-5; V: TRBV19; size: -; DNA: TGTGCCAGTAGTATAGGGGGACAATATAACTATCAGCCCCAGCATTTT; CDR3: CASSIGGQYNYQPQHF
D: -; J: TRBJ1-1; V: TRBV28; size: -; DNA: TGTGCCAGCAGTGTGGGACCGTTGAACACTGAAGCTTTCTTT; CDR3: CASSVGPLNTEAFF
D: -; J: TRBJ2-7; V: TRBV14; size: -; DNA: TGTGCCAGCAGCCAAGGGATGTCAGGGACCTACGAGCAGTACTTC; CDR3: CASSQGMSGTYEQYF
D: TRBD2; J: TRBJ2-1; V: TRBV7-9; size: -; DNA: TGTGCCAGCAGCTCCCGACCGGGGGGGAATGAGCAGTTCTTC; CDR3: CASSSRPGGNEQFF
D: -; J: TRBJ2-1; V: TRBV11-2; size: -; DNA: TGTGCCAGCAGCTTAAGGAGCCCTAGAGGGACTTACAATGAGCAGTTCTTC; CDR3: CASSLRSPRGTYNEQFF
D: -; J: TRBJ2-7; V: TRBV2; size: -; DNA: TGTGCCAGCAAGTGGCTTAACACCTACGAGCAGTACTTC; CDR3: CASKWLNTYEQYF
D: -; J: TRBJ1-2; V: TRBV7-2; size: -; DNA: TGTGCCAGCAGCTCAACAGCCTCCTATGGCTACACCTTC; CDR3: CASSSTASYGYTF
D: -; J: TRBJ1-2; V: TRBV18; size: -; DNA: TGTGCCAGCTCACCACGGGCAGGCCCCCCTCTTACGTATGGCTACACCTTC; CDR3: CASSPRAGPPLTYGYTF
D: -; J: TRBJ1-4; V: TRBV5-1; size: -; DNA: TGCGCCAGCAGCTTGGCCGGGGGTTCTAATGAAAAACTGTTTTTT; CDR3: CASSLAGGSNEKLFF